One TCR beta chain is described in this entry. Its antigen is unknown. The donors were part of the validation cohort of 120 subjects. That cohort was separate from the first cohort, which comprised 500 to 700 subjects. This entry comes from a study of cytomegalovirus exposure and HLA in healthy donors. Whole-study findings and limits: In vitro testing confirmed a few CMV-associated chains as specific for CMV antigens. Among TCR beta chains, those listed as cytomegalovirus-associated numbered over 150.

The method was immunoSEQ multiplex PCR; TCRdb's version includes in-frame clones alone and lacks a portion of them. This sample has 65,000 to 75,000 clones, with about 91% found just once. The sequenced sample was PBMCs. The clonotype comes from a man aged 18-30 years in good health and CMV-seropositive.

This chain's CDR3 is CASSAGGPTYEQYF. The CDR3 DNA is TGTGCCAGCAGCGCGGGAGGGCCAACCTACGAGCAGTACTTC. The chain is built from TRBV9 and TRBJ2-7, with 8 bases aligning to TRBD2. From germline, CDR1 is SGDLS and CDR2 YYNGEE. V shed 3 bases, J shed 2 bases, and the junction held 4 bases outside the gene matches. The CDR3 spans 14 residues.